The entry that follows covers one T cell receptor (beta chain) sequence. Trimming at V came to 6 bases and at J to 10 bases, leaving 17 bases not matched to a gene. The germline gives CDR1 LNHDA, CDR2 SQIVND (reference sequence). CDR3 size: 17 residues. This entry comes from a study of control samples from healthy donors and cancer patients. The protocol was immunoSEQ multiplex PCR, while the TCRdb copy is restricted to in-frame clones and leaves out a portion. The sample holds roughly 120,000 clones, about 92% seen once. The sequence came from a man aged 45-60 years with head and neck cancer. V usage is TRBV19 and J usage is TRBJ2-3, with 12 bases matching TRBD2. The specimen sequenced was PBMCs. CDR3 sequence (DNA): TGTGCCAGTAGACTACTCTTCGGGACTAGCGGGCTTGGAGCGCAGTATTTT. Protein sequence: CASRLLFGTSGLGAQYF.